This record covers a single T cell receptor (beta chain). The data originate from a study of blood T cell repertoires in COVID-19. Across the whole study: Some COVID-19 samples were acute and others convalescent; all came from the United States, Italy and Spain. The analysed material was cDNA or gDNA that came from T cells, B-cell-depleted T cells, or PBMCs.

The Seattle patients, enrolled during active infection, were followed longitudinally. The method was immunoSEQ multiplex PCR; TCRdb's version includes in-frame clones alone and lacks a portion of them. The sample lists approximately 440,000 clones, approximately 89% occurring once. The CDR3 covers 11 residues. Germline V gene lookup returns CDR1 MNHEY and CDR2 SMNVEV (reference sequence). Trimming removed 10 bases from V and 6 bases from J, with 10 bases in between. Sequencing was carried out using peripheral blood. The sequence derives from a woman between 45 and 65 years old with COVID-19, enrolled during active disease. The chain has TRBV27 and TRBJ2-1, with a possible D match to TRBD1 (5 bases). The CDR3 spells CATSRGNEQFF. The CDR3 DNA reads as TGTGCCACCTCAAGGGGCAATGAGCAGTTCTTC.